This T cell receptor beta chain comes out of a study of tumor and adjacent non-tumor tissue in lung cancer. Across the whole study: Aged about 31 to 80 years, patients included roughly eleven men and roughly 5 women with stage I to III disease. Study results and limitations: Tumor repertoires had a smaller top 100 clone share than normal lung. TCR diversity was significantly greater in tumor than normal lung tissue. Shorter survival was associated with higher TCR diversity in tumors.

For this clonotype: Its cognate antigen is unknown. A much more abundant neighbour one base away suggests this may be a read error.

Trimming took 3 bases from V and 3 from J; bases not matched to a gene: 7. Germline V CDR1 and CDR2: SGHRS, YFSETQ. The CDR3 length is 16 residues. Three rounds of nested PCR, following a modified ARM-PCR protocol, produced the TCRbeta library. One entry per CDR3 protein results from TCRdb running MiXCR on the multiplex PCR reads. The data contain about 86,000 distinct CDR3 sequences, more than 65% of them singletons. This sample's RNA came from whole unsorted tissue. The normal lung tissue was taken more than 3 cm from the tumor edge. This chain uses TRBV5-1 with TRBJ2-1, with 9 bases fitting TRBD2. Sequences were obtained from distant non-tumor lung tissue. The source of this sequence is a woman aged 50 to 60 with non-small cell lung cancer. DNA for the CDR3: TGCGCCAGCAGCTCGGGGGGGACTAGCAGCTACAATGAGCAGTTCTTC. This sequence encodes CASSSGGTSSYNEQFF.